The 21 T cell receptor beta chains in this list originate from one sample, sequenced in a study of T cell responses to AZD1222 COVID-19 vaccine. Here immunoSEQ multiplex PCR was the method, and the copy in TCRdb shows in-frame clones only, minus some. The profile covers some 160,000 clones, with 93% appearing a single time and around 0.9% taken by the ten largest. Source: peripheral blood, taken on day 0 of AZD1222 vaccination. These receptors were obtained from an adult in good health.

V is TRBV5-5 and J is TRBJ2-3; 13 bases are shared with TRBD2. Germline V gene data show CDR1 as SGHKS and CDR2 as YYEKEE (reference sequence). V lost 4 bases and J lost 9; bases outside the gene matches: 8. The CDR3 sequence is 15 residues long. The chain's CDR3 is CASSILAGGPRTQYF. The CDR3 bases are TGTGCCAGCAGCATACTAGCGGGGGGGCCTAGGACGCAGTATTTT.

The V call is TRBV7-8, the J call TRBJ1-5; D not certain. The CDR3 has 13 amino acids. V dropped 3 bases and J dropped 6 bases, with 9 bases sitting between them. Germline CDR1 is SGHVS and CDR2 is FQNEAQ. Written as DNA, the CDR3 is TGTGCCAGCAGCTTTGACATTCGTCAGCCCCAGCATTTT. As protein: CASSFDIRQPQHF.

The chain is built from TRBV2 and TRBJ1-1; D gene ambiguous. CDR3 length: 10 residues. V dropped 9 bases and J dropped 6 bases, with 8 bases sitting between them. Germline V lookup: CDR1 SNHLY, CDR2 FYNNEI. CDR3: CARREPEAFF. In DNA form, the CDR3 reads TGTGCCAGGCGAGAACCTGAAGCTTTCTTT.

This clone was detected once. This sequence joins TRBV6-5 and TRBJ1-4, with D maybe TRBD1 (5 bases). This CDR3 has 14 amino acids. Germline CDR1 and CDR2: MNHEY and SVGAGI. The V and J ends lost 6 bases and 0 bases respectively, with 8 bases between them. CDR3 nucleotide sequence: TGTGCCAGCAGCCGACAGACAACTAATGAAAAACTGTTTTTT. Residues: CASSRQTTNEKLFF.

This clone has only one observation. The CDR3 DNA sequence: TGTGCCAGCAGTTACGTAGGCAGGGCGGCTGCAGGCTACACCTTC. Protein: CASSYVGRAAAGYTF. The rearrangement links TRBV6-5 to TRBJ1-2; possible D gene TRBD1, 5 bases. This CDR3 comprises 15 residues. Germline CDR1 MNHEY, CDR2 SVGAGI. Deletions cut 2 bases from V and 8 bases from J, with 18 bases between.

The chain employs TRBV6-5 and TRBJ1-1; 10 bases match TRBD1. This CDR3 comprises 14 residues. The V gene's germline CDR1 is MNHEY and CDR2 SVGAGI. The J segment lost 5 bases and the V segment lost 3 bases, leaving 3 bases of the junction unmatched. The CDR3 DNA reads TGTGCCAGCAGTTATGACAGGGGGCGGACTGAAGCTTTCTTT. This translates into CASSYDRGRTEAFF.

The chain couples TRBV18 to TRBJ2-3; weak D call: TRBD1 (5 bases). From germline, CDR1 is KGHSH and CDR2 LQKENI. Trimming stripped 1 base from V and 1 base from J, with 6 bases between. The CDR3 runs 14 residues. Written as DNA, the CDR3 is TGTGCCAGCTCACCACTGACAGGCACAGATACGCAGTATTTT. The encoded protein is CASSPLTGTDTQYF.

The chain's CDR3 is CASSLKWDSPLHF. CDR3 bases: TGTGCCAGCAGCCTAAAGTGGGATTCACCCCTCCACTTT. The chain employs TRBV14 and TRBJ1-6; no clear D gene. The CDR3 contains 13 residues. Trimming took off 4 bases at V and 8 bases at J, with 9 bases between the two ends. From germline, CDR1 is SGHDN and CDR2 FVKESK.

Written as DNA, the CDR3 is TGTGCCAGCAGTTTTTGGGGGGGTGTAACTGAAGCTTTCTTT. Its protein is CASSFWGGVTEAFF. V gene TRBV28 combines with J gene TRBJ1-1; possible D gene TRBD1, 5 bases. V gave up 3 bases and J gave up 5 bases, with 13 bases separating them. Germline CDR1 MDHEN, CDR2 SYDVKM. The CDR3 has 14 residues.

This rearrangement joins TRBV2 to TRBJ1-1; 7 positions match TRBD1. Germline V gene lookup returns CDR1 SNHLY and CDR2 FYNNEI. The trim removed 5 bases at V and 0 bases at J, leaving 6 bases unmatched. CDR3 length: 15 residues. DNA for the CDR3: TGTGCCAGCAGTCTAGGGGGCTGGGTGAACACTGAAGCTTTCTTT. Translation: CASSLGGWVNTEAFF.

The chain couples TRBV9 to TRBJ1-1; D gene uncertain. The V end was cut by 3 bases, the J end by 0 bases, with 3 bases between. This CDR3 is 12 amino acids long. Germline CDR1 SGDLS, CDR2 YYNGEE. The CDR3 spells CASSGLNTEAFF. The CDR3 DNA reads as TGTGCCAGCAGCGGGCTGAACACTGAAGCTTTCTTT.

The rearrangement uses TRBV6-5 and TRBJ1-1, with 11 bases matching TRBD1. From germline, CDR1 is MNHEY and CDR2 SVGAGI. With V trimmed by 5 bases and J by 1 base, 3 bases remained unmatched. The length of the CDR3 is 15 residues. The CDR3 nucleotides are TGTGCCAGCAGTAGGGGGACAGGGGGGAACACTGAAGCTTTCTTT. This codes for CASSRGTGGNTEAFF.

The rearrangement links TRBV9 to TRBJ1-2; D is possibly TRBD1 (6 bases). The CDR3 length is 16 residues. V dropped 6 bases and J dropped 4 bases, with 22 bases sitting between them. The germline V gene encodes CDR1 SGDLS and CDR2 YYNGEE. The CDR3 reads CASTPRGGDRIYGYTF. CDR3 in DNA: TGTGCCAGCACTCCCCGAGGAGGTGACAGGATCTATGGCTACACCTTC.

In nucleotides, the CDR3 is TGTGCCAGCAGCCGCGCCGGGACAGGGGGGGGAAAACTGTTTTTT. It encodes CASSRAGTGGGKLFF. This rearrangement joins TRBV7-9 to TRBJ1-4; 11 nucleotides match TRBD1. The germline V gene encodes CDR1 SEHNR and CDR2 FQNEAQ (reference sequence). This CDR3 comprises 15 residues. V lost 5 bases and J lost 10; bases outside the gene matches: 9.

The chain is built from TRBV6-5 and TRBJ2-1; D remains unclear. Germline V gives CDR1 MNHEY, CDR2 SVGAGI. V lost 2 bases, J lost 5 bases, and 10 bases lay in between. This CDR3 contains 14 residues. The CDR3 sequence is CASSYGTEHNEQFF. In DNA form, the CDR3 reads TGTGCCAGCAGTTACGGTACAGAGCACAATGAGCAGTTCTTC.

The rearrangement links TRBV5-8 to TRBJ2-7; TRBD1 agrees at 8 bases. The CDR3 has 14 amino acids. V lost 2 bases, J lost 6 bases, and 7 bases stayed unmatched. The germline V gene has CDR1 SGHTS and CDR2 YDEGEE. CDR3 nucleotide sequence: TGTGCCAGCAGCTTAGACAGGGGAAGGGGCGAGCAGTACTTC. It specifies CASSLDRGRGEQYF.

The rearrangement joins TRBV5-4 to TRBJ1-2; D uncertain. Trimming stripped 10 bases from V and 0 bases from J, with 22 bases between. Germline V lookup: CDR1 SGHNT, CDR2 YYREEE (reference sequence). This CDR3 has 16 amino acids. This CDR3 is CAASSGPSVTNYGYTF. The DNA for the CDR3 is TGTGCCGCCTCGAGTGGCCCGAGTGTAACTAACTATGGCTACACCTTC.

The chain recombines TRBV7-2 with TRBJ2-1; D is unclear. This CDR3 has 13 amino acids. Germline assignment: CDR1 SGHTA and CDR2 FQGNSA. V lost 1 base and J lost 5, with 6 bases in between. CDR3 region: CASSLGFDNEQFF. Here the CDR3 DNA reads TGTGCCAGCAGCTTAGGATTTGACAATGAGCAGTTCTTC.

This rearrangement joins TRBV19 to TRBJ1-5, with TRBD1 matching 7 bases. Looked up from germline, CDR1 is LNHDA and CDR2 is SQIVND (reference sequence). J was trimmed by 2 bases and V by 7 bases; bases with no gene match: 8. There are 15 residues in the CDR3. The chain's CDR3 is CASKGQVPGNQPQHF. The CDR3 region has the DNA TGTGCCAGTAAAGGACAGGTCCCTGGCAATCAGCCCCAGCATTTT.

This clone was found a few times. The chain employs TRBV6-5 and TRBJ1-1; possible D gene TRBD1, 5 bases. This CDR3 comprises 13 residues. Germline-derived CDR1 and CDR2 are MNHEY and SVGAGI. V lost 6 bases and J 7 bases, leaving 15 bases between the germline ends. The CDR3 reads CASRLQGRREAFF. The CDR3 nucleotides are TGTGCCAGCAGGCTCCAGGGACGCCGTGAAGCTTTCTTT.

J is TRBJ1-3 and V is TRBV7-2, with D unclear. Between the trimmed V and J ends, which lost 5 bases and 4 bases, there was a span of 18 bases. This CDR3 has 16 amino acids. Germline V lookup: CDR1 SGHTA, CDR2 FQGNSA. The CDR3 is CASSPPGQQTGNTIYF. The CDR3 bases are TGTGCCAGCAGCCCACCCGGGCAGCAGACGGGAAACACCATATATTTT.